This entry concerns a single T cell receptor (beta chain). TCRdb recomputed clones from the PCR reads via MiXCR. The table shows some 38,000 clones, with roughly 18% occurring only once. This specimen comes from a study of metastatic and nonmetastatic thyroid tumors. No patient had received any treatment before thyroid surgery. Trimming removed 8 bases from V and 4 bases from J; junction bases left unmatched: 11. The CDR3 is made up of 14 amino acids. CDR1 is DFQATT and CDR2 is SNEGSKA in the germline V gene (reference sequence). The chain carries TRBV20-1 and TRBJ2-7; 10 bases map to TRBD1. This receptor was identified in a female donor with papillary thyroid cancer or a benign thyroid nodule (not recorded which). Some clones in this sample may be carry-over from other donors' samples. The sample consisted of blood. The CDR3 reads CSSRPGQGFYEQYF. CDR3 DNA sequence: TGCAGTTCTCGACCGGGACAGGGGTTTTACGAGCAGTACTTC.